The 16 T cell receptor beta chains below all came from one sample that was sequenced in a study of cytomegalovirus exposure and HLA in healthy donors. PCR involved 60 Vbeta and 13 Jbeta primers. Here immunoSEQ multiplex PCR was the method, and the copy in TCRdb shows in-frame clones only, minus some. The sample holds about 190,000 clones, 79% seen once. Specimen: PBMCs. The receptor source for this set is a young woman in good health and CMV-seronegative.

This chain links TRBV27 with TRBJ1-2; 7 bases map to TRBD1. The ends lost 7 bases at V and 4 bases at J; junction bases unmatched: 12. Germline V gene sequence: CDR1 MNHEY, CDR2 SMNVEV (reference sequence). CDR3 length equals 15 residues. The CDR3 DNA follows: TGTGCCAGCACGAGCCCGGGACAGTTCCCCTATGGCTACACCTTC. Translating gives CASTSPGQFPYGYTF.

This clone was counted a few times. CDR3 nucleotides: TGTGCCAGCAGTGAACAACCACCCGACAGGGATCAGCCCCAGCATTTT. This sequence encodes CASSEQPPDRDQPQHF. J is TRBJ1-5 and V is TRBV25-1; 7 nucleotides line up with TRBD1. With V trimmed by 2 bases and J by 5 bases, 9 bases remained unmatched. This CDR3 region has 16 residues. From germline, CDR1 is MGHDK and CDR2 SYGVNS.

The chain is built from TRBV14 and TRBJ2-7; 12 bases map to TRBD2. The ends lost 4 bases at V and 9 bases at J; junction bases unmatched: 7. The CDR3 has 14 residues. Germline V gene data show CDR1 as SGHDN and CDR2 as FVKESK. The CDR3 reads CASSPLLAGGGQYF. CDR3 coding DNA: TGTGCCAGCAGCCCCTTACTAGCGGGAGGTGGGCAGTACTTC.

The chain couples TRBV27 to TRBJ2-7; TRBD1 matches at 10 bases. The CDR3 spans 16 residues. The V gene's germline CDR1 is MNHEY and CDR2 SMNVEV (reference sequence). V lost 5 bases, J lost 7 bases, and 14 bases stayed unmatched. Here the CDR3 reads CASSPLTGGDLGEQYF. CDR3 DNA sequence: TGTGCCAGCAGTCCGCTGACAGGGGGCGACCTTGGAGAGCAGTACTTC.

This chain uses TRBV11-1 with TRBJ2-6; 7 bases align to TRBD1. CDR3 length: 14 amino acids. Trimming removed 4 bases from V and 10 bases from J; junction bases left unmatched: 7. CDR1 is SGHAT, CDR2 FQDESV, per germline (reference sequence). CDR3 sequence (DNA): TGTGCCAGCAGCTCGGGACAGCTGAAGAACGTCCTGACTTTC. This sequence encodes CASSSGQLKNVLTF.

The chain recombines TRBV6-4 with TRBJ2-1; 9 nucleotides match TRBD1. The germline V gene has CDR1 MRHNA and CDR2 SNTAGT. J gave up 7 bases and V 5 bases, and 9 bases lay outside the gene matches. This CDR3 is 15 amino acids long. The DNA for the CDR3 is TGTGCCAGCAGTTTCCAAGGACAGGGGAGGAATGAGCAGTTCTTC. It codes for CASSFQGQGRNEQFF.

The chain has TRBV19 and TRBJ2-1; D is possibly TRBD1 (5 bases). CDR3 size: 13 residues. Trimming removed 3 bases from V and 3 bases from J, with 6 bases in between. CDR1 is LNHDA, CDR2 SQIVND, per germline (reference sequence). The CDR3 spells CASSIQGYNEQFF. In DNA, the CDR3 is TGTGCCAGTAGTATCCAGGGCTACAATGAGCAGTTCTTC.

This clone was seen just once. The rearrangement joins TRBV6-5 to TRBJ2-1, with D possibly being TRBD2 (5 bases). Per germline, CDR1 MNHEY and CDR2 SVGAGI. The CDR3 sequence is 15 residues long. V was cut by 2 bases and J by 8 bases, with 16 bases left in between. The CDR3 DNA is TGTGCCAGCAGTTACGGCGGGTACACCCGGGATGAGCAGTTCTTC. This encodes CASSYGGYTRDEQFF.

The chain links TRBV7-3 to TRBJ2-6; D is possibly TRBD1 (5 bases). The V end lost 2 bases, the J end lost 2 bases, and 10 bases lay between the germline ends. This CDR3 region has 16 residues. Germline V gene data show CDR1 as SGHTA and CDR2 as FQGTGA. CDR3 bases: TGTGCCAGCAGCTTAGCAGGGTCGGCTGGGGCCAACGTCCTGACTTTC. The encoded protein is CASSLAGSAGANVLTF.

The gene calls are TRBV5-1 and TRBJ2-7; tentative D call: TRBD1 (6 bases). Germline V gene lookup returns CDR1 SGHRS and CDR2 YFSETQ. This CDR3 has 12 residues. V was clipped by 3 bases and J by 4 bases, with 8 bases between them. The CDR3 reads CASSSDRYEQYF. The CDR3 DNA reads TGCGCCAGCAGCTCCGACAGGTACGAGCAGTACTTC. The whole variable domain, remainder taken from reference TRBV5-1 and TRBJ2-7, is KAGVTQTPRYLIKTRGQQVTLSCSPISGHRSVSWYQQTPGQGLQFLFEYFSETQRNKGNFPGRFSGRQFSNSRSEMNVSTLELGDSALYLCASSSDRYEQYFGPGTRLTVT.

The chain recombines TRBV19 with TRBJ2-1, with TRBD2 as a possible D gene (6 bases). This CDR3 is built from 15 residues. The germline gives CDR1 LNHDA, CDR2 SQIVND (reference sequence). Trimming stripped 5 bases from V and 0 bases from J, with 11 bases between. CDR3 DNA sequence: TGTGCCAGTAGTCGCGGGGTAAGCTCCTACAATGAGCAGTTCTTC. Protein product: CASSRGVSSYNEQFF.

The chain employs TRBV27 and TRBJ1-1; the D gene is possibly TRBD1 (5 bases). V lost 2 bases and J lost 1, with 5 bases in between. Germline CDR1 reads MNHEY; CDR2 reads SMNVEV (reference sequence). The CDR3 totals 13 residues. The CDR3 DNA reads TGTGCCAGCAGTTTACAGGGGAACACTGAAGCTTTCTTT. This gives the protein CASSLQGNTEAFF.

The rearrangement links TRBV6-1 to TRBJ1-2; 7 bases match TRBD1. The CDR3 has 17 residues. J lost 8 bases, V lost 2 bases, and 17 bases had no gene match. Germline assignment: CDR1 MNHNS and CDR2 SASEGT. The CDR3 loop reads CASSENPATGLRRGYTF. Written as DNA, the CDR3 is TGTGCCAGCAGTGAAAACCCGGCGACAGGGCTCAGGCGGGGCTACACCTTC.

CDR3 region: CAWSVSGYTDTQYF. The CDR3 region has the DNA TGTGCCTGGAGTGTGTCCGGTTACACAGATACGCAGTATTTT. V and J are TRBV30 and TRBJ2-3; no definite D call. CDR3 length: 14 residues. Trimming removed 0 bases from V and 2 bases from J, with 9 bases in between. Looked up from germline, CDR1 is GTSNPN and CDR2 is SVGIG (reference sequence).

This rearrangement joins TRBV18 to TRBJ2-7, with D possibly being TRBD2 (5 bases). V was trimmed by 5 bases and J by 1 base, leaving 9 bases between them. This CDR3 is 13 amino acids long. CDR1 KGHSH and CDR2 LQKENI come from the germline V gene. The CDR3 region has the DNA TGTGCCAGCTCAAACGGGAATTCCTACGAGCAGTACTTC. Protein product: CASSNGNSYEQYF.

This clone has a single count. The chain recombines TRBV7-8 with TRBJ1-1; maybe TRBD1 (5 bases). V lost 0 bases to trimming and J lost 2 bases, with 10 bases between them. From germline, CDR1 is SGHVS and CDR2 FQNEAQ. This CDR3 is built from 15 residues. The chain's CDR3 is CASSLAFQGNTEAFF. The CDR3 DNA reads TGTGCCAGCAGCTTAGCGTTTCAGGGAAACACTGAAGCTTTCTTT.